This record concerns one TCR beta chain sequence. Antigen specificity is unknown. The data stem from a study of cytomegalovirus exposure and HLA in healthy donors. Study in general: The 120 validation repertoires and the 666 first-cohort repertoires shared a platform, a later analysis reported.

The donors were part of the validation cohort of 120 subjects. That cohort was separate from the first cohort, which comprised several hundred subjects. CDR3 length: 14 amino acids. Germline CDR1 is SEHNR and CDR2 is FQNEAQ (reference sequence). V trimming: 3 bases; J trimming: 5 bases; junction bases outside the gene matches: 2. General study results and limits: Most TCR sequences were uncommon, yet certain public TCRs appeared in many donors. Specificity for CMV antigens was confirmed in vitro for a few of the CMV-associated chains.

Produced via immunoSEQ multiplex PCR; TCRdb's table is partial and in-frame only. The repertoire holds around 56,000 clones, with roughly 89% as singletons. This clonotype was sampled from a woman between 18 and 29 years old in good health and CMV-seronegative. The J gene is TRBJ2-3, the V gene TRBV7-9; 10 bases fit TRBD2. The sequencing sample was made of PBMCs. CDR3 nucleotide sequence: TGTGCCAGCAGCTTGGGACTAGCGATAGATACGCAGTATTTT. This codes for CASSLGLAIDTQYF.